This is a list of T cell receptor beta chains from one sample in a study of T cell responses to AZD1222 COVID-19 vaccine. The assay was immunoSEQ multiplex PCR, and TCRdb's table has in-frame clones only and misses some. The sample consists of approximately 150,000 clones, around 91% of them appearing once. Source: peripheral blood, taken on day 0 of AZD1222 vaccination. Receptors were obtained from an adult in good health. The CDR3 runs from the conserved cysteine through the conserved F or W. The order of the fields is J gene, V gene, clone size, D gene, CDR3 DNA, CDR3 protein. A D gene is named only where the DNA matches it firmly. Not every row has a clone size; where given, it reads once, few, many or a size class.

TRBJ1-1 TRBV11-2 - - TGTGCCAGCAGCTTCCAAGTCGTGAGGAACACTGAAGCTTTCTTT CASSFQVVRNTEAFF
TRBJ1-3 TRBV27 - - TGTGCCAGCAGTTTGAGAACACCAGGACCCGCTGGAAACACCATATATTTT CASSLRTPGPAGNTIYF
TRBJ2-2 TRBV7-2 - - TGTGCCAGCAGCTATGACGATCCCGGGGAGCTGTTTTTT CASSYDDPGELFF
TRBJ1-1 TRBV19 - TRBD1 TGTGCCAGTAGTAAAGGACAGGGTTTGAACACTGAAGCTTTCTTT CASSKGQGLNTEAFF
TRBJ2-5 TRBV20-1 once - TGCAGTGCTTCTTCAGAGACCCAGTACTTC CSASSETQYF
TRBJ2-7 TRBV2 - - TGTGCAACAAAGGGGGACTACGCCTACGAGCAGTACTTC CATKGDYAYEQYF
TRBJ2-1 TRBV12-3/TRBV12-4 - - TGTGCCAGCAGCCCGGGGGCCTACAATGAGCAGTTCTTC CASSPGAYNEQFF
TRBJ1-4 TRBV6-5 - - TGTGCCAGCAGTTACAGGACTAATAATGAAAAACTGTTTTTT CASSYRTNNEKLFF
TRBJ2-7 TRBV25-1 - TRBD2 TGTGCCAGCAGTGATGGGACTAGCGGGAGTTACGAGCAGTACTTC CASSDGTSGSYEQYF
TRBJ1-1 TRBV5-1 - - TGCGCCAGCAGAGGGCGACTGAACACTGAAGCTTTCTTT CASRGRLNTEAFF
TRBJ1-2 TRBV7-9 - TRBD1 TGTGCCAGCATAGAGACAGGGTCGGAGGACTATGGCTACACCTTC CASIETGSEDYGYTF
TRBJ2-1 TRBV6-4 once TRBD2 TGTGCCAGCAGCCTAGCGGGGGGGCCGACCTACAATGAGCAGTTCTTC CASSLAGGPTYNEQFF
TRBJ2-5 TRBV29-1 - TRBD1 TGCAGCGTCAGGACAGGGGCGGAGACCCAGTACTTC CSVRTGAETQYF
TRBJ2-3 TRBV13 - - TGTGCCAGCACCTCTTGGGAGAGGTTGGATACGCAGTATTTT CASTSWERLDTQYF
TRBJ2-3 TRBV28 once TRBD1 TGTGCCAGCAGTGATTTCCCTGGAGGGACAGGGACAAGAGATACGCAGTATTTT CASSDFPGGTGTRDTQYF
TRBJ1-4 TRBV29-1 - - TGCAGCGTTGTGTTCGGGTGGGAGAATGAAAAACTGTTTTTT CSVVFGWENEKLFF
TRBJ2-2 TRBV29-1 - - TGCAGCGCTGCAAAGTCCACCGGGGAGCTGTTTTTT CSAAKSTGELFF
TRBJ2-7 TRBV7-9 - TRBD2 TGTGCCAGCAGCTCCGAGACTAGCGCCTTTTTCGACGAGCAGTACTTC CASSSETSAFFDEQYF
TRBJ2-3 TRBV7-9 - TRBD2 TGTGCCAGCAGCCCAGAGCGGGAGAGGGATACGCAGTATTTT CASSPERERDTQYF
TRBJ1-2 TRBV5-1 - TRBD1 TGCGCCAGCAGCTTGCGGACAGGGGACGGCTACACCTTC CASSLRTGDGYTF
TRBJ2-5 TRBV5-1 few - TGCGCCAGCAGCCCGGCTGACGGCAGCCTGTACCAAGAGACCCAGTACTTC CASSPADGSLYQETQYF
TRBJ1-6 TRBV11-2 - - TGTGCCAGCAGCTTAGATCGCCGGGGCGCGAATTCACCCCTCCACTTT CASSLDRRGANSPLHF
TRBJ1-1 TRBV12-3/TRBV12-4 few - TGTGCCAGCAGTTTGGGGTCTGCAGCTTTCTTT CASSLGSAAFF
TRBJ1-1 TRBV18 - - TGTGCCAGCTCACCACTCGGTAGTGAAGCTTTCTTT CASSPLGSEAFF
TRBJ1-1 TRBV6-5 - - TGTGCCAGCAGTTACCAAGGTGGAGCTTTCTTT CASSYQGGAFF
TRBJ2-1 TRBV18 - TRBD2 TGTGCCAGCTCTCAAAAAACTAGCGGGAGAATCGGTGAGCAGTTCTTC CASSQKTSGRIGEQFF